This TCR beta chain was retrieved from a study of blood T cell repertoires in COVID-19. Study overall: Donors in the United States, Italy and Spain gave samples during acute or convalescent COVID-19. T cells, B-cell-depleted T cells, or PBMCs supplied cDNA or gDNA.

In the authors' methods: It was from reference gene primer amplification that nucleated cell counts were estimated. Sequenced by immunoSEQ multiplex PCR; TCRdb stores in-frame clones only, minus some. V and J calls and clone size are those listed in that table; D and trimming were worked out from the DNA. The sample contains around 180,000 clones, more than 85% of which appear only once. This CDR3 contains 14 residues. The V and J ends lost 5 bases and 3 bases, in that order; junction bases with no gene match: 6. Germline lookup yields CDR1 PRHDT and CDR2 FYEKMQ (reference sequence). The chain carries TRBV13 and TRBJ2-7; 8 bases are shared with TRBD1. This clonotype was sampled from a woman aged 30 to 39 with active or convalescent COVID-19. Source material: peripheral blood. CDR3 loop: CASSQGQGNYEQYF. DNA for the CDR3: TGTGCCAGCAGCCAAGGACAGGGAAACTACGAGCAGTACTTC.